This T cell receptor beta chain stems from a study of blood T cell repertoires in COVID-19. Study-level information: COVID-19 samples, acute and convalescent, were from the United States, Italy and Spain. PBMCs, B-cell-depleted T cells, or T cells were the source of the cDNA or gDNA that made up the material.

Per the original data handling: Amplification of reference gene primers was used by the study to estimate nucleated cell counts. Measured with immunoSEQ multiplex PCR; TCRdb has only the in-frame clones, and not every one. Clone size and V and J calls were adopted from that table, with D and trimming inferred from the DNA. The data contain fewer than 35,000 clones, 82% of them singletons. Germline CDR1 reads LNHDA; CDR2 reads SQIVND (reference sequence). The CDR3 spans 15 residues. Deletions cut 3 bases from V and 2 bases from J, with 14 bases between. The sequenced sample consisted of peripheral blood. J is TRBJ2-7 and V is TRBV19; tentative D call: TRBD1 (6 bases). This TCR was recovered from an elderly man with active or convalescent COVID-19. CDR3 amino acids: CASSIKTGGPYEQYF. The CDR3 region has the DNA TGTGCCAGTAGTATTAAGACAGGAGGCCCCTACGAGCAGTACTTC.